What follows is one TCR beta chain and its context. Its antigen remains unknown. Germline CDR1 DFQATT, CDR2 SNEGSKA (reference sequence). This CDR3 contains 14 residues. Trimming removed 1 base from V and 4 bases from J, with 11 bases in between. This specimen comes from a study of blood T cells in healthy people across ages. Samples each yielded at least 5 micrograms of total RNA. A second about 6 to 12 cycle PCR used barcoded and J-beta primers. TCRdb itself ran the 5' RACE reads through MiXCR, one entry per CDR3 protein. The table records fewer than 800,000 distinct CDR3 sequences, around 25% of them present only once. Study results and limitations: Because sorting was not performed, PBMCs prevented conclusive naive versus antigen-experienced comparison.

The data also belong to a second study, concerning T cells of mothers and their children. From that paper: No clone of persistent microchimeric T cells was detected.

The sequenced sample consisted of blood. The chain couples TRBV20-1 to TRBJ2-1; maybe TRBD2 (6 bases). The receptor's source is a boy aged 5 to 17 in good health. CDR3 DNA sequence: TGCAGTGCTAGAGCCGGGGGTAGTTACAATGAGCAGTTCTTC. It yields the protein CSARAGGSYNEQFF.